This TCR beta chain was sequenced in a study of cytomegalovirus exposure and HLA in healthy donors (dated by TCRdb to the late 2010s). With regard to the full study: According to a later analysis, the approximately 130 validation repertoires were produced on the same platform as the approximately 620 repertoires of the first cohort. The study aimed to test whether cataloging public T cell receptors could reveal signatures of past pathogen exposure. In addition to the first cohort of 666 subjects, a separate validation cohort of some 120 different subjects was used. To predict cytomegalovirus infection status, the study brought together high-throughput TCR immunosequencing, statistical association of individual TCRs with disease status, and machine learning. The full study reports these points: The study gave a list of more than 150 TCR beta chains associated with cytomegalovirus. The classifier was reported to diagnose cytomegalovirus status with high specificity and sensitivity in both the original cohort and the validation cohort. It was suggested by the authors that the approach could potentially be generalized to other disease states and immunological phenotypes. While some public TCRs were present in many individuals, most TCR sequences turned up only very rarely across donors. Three of the identified cytomegalovirus-associated TCR beta chains were confirmed in vitro to be specific for cytomegalovirus antigens. A later analysis lacked HLA typing for the validation cohort, so it scored co-occurrence in that cohort across all 120 repertoires. Of the cluster scores, around 95% were above 0 in a later analysis, which found that TCRs clustered in the first cohort also tended to co-occur in the approximately 110 validation repertoires.

With regard to this clone: There is no known antigen for this receptor. Within one base of it there is no much larger clone, and no base qualities were kept.

The library was prepared using the immunoSEQ multiplex PCR assay. The original pipeline was this. A statistical classification framework was developed to diagnose cytomegalovirus status using the catalog of TCR beta chain sequences. The table comes from immuneACCESS by way of TCRdb, which keeps in-frame sequences with V and J called. Part of the clones is missing from these tables; in studies checked, under half for an unresolved V gene and the rest for unknown reasons. V, J and clone size were drawn from that table, and D and trimming were deduced from the DNA. The sample data list about 160,000 clones, and roughly nine tenths of these were observed just once. In total, the top ten clones hold under 7% of the sample. Donors formed part of the validation cohort, which comprised 120 subjects and was distinct from the first cohort of under 850 subjects. The sample consisted of PBMCs. The origin of this receptor is a woman between 25 and 40 years old in good health and CMV-seronegative.

The CDR3 region reads CASSAFLGGADEQFF. At the DNA level, the sequence is TGTGCCAGCAGTGCCTTCTTGGGGGGGGCCGATGAGCAGTTCTTC. The rearranged segments are TRBV6-5 and TRBJ2-1; D gene: possibly TRBD2, on 7 matching bases. CDR1 and CDR2, per the germline V gene, are MNHEY and SVGAGI. The V and J ends are trimmed by 5 bases and 8 bases, leaving 19 bases between them. The cysteine opens and the phenylalanine closes a CDR3 of 15 amino acids. This entry keeps only the CDR3 DNA: 45 bases, framed from base 1.